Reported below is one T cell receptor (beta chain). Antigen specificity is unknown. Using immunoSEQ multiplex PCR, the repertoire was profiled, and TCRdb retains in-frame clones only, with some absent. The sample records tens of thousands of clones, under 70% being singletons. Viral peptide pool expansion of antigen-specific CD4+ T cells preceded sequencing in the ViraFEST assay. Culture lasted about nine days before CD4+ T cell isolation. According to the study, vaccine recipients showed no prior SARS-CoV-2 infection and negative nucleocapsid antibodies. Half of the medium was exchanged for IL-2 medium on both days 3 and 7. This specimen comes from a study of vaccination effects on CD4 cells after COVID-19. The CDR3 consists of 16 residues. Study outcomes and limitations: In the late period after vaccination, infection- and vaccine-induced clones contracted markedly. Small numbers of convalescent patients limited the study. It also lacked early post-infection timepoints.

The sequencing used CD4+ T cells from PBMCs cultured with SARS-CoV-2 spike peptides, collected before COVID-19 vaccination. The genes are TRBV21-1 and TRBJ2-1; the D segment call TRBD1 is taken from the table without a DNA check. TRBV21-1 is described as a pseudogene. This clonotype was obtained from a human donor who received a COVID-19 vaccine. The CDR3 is CASTPGHRGQAGEQFF. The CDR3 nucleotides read TGTGCCAGCACCCCGGGCCACCGAGGTCAGGCAGGGGAGCAGTTCTTC.